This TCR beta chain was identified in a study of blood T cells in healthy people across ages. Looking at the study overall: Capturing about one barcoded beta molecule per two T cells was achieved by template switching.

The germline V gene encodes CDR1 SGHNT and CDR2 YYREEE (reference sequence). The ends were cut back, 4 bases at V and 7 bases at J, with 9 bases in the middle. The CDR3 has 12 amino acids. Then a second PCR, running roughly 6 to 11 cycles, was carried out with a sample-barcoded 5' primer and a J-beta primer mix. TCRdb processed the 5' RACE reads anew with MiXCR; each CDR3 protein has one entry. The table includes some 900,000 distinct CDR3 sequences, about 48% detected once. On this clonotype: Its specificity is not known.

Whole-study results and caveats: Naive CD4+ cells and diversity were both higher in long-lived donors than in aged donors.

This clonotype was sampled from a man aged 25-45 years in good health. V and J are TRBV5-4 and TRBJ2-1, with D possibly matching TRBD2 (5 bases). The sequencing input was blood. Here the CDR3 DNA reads TGTGCCAGCAGCCCGTTAGCGAATGAGCAGTTCTTC. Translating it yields CASSPLANEQFF.